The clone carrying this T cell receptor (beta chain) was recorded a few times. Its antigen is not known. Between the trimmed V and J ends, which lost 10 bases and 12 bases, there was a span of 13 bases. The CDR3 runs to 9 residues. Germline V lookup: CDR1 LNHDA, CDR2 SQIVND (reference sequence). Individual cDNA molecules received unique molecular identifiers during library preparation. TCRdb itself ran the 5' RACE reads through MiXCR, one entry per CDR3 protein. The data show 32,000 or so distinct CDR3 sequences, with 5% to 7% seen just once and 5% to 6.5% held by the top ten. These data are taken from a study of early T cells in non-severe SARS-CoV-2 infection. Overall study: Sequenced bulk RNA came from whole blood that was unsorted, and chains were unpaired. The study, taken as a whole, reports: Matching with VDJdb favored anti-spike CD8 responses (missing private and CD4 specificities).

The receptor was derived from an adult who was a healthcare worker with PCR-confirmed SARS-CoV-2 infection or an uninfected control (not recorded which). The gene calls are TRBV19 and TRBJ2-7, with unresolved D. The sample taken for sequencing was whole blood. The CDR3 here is CATGPDAYF. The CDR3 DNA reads TGTGCCACTGGTCCGGACGCGTACTTC.